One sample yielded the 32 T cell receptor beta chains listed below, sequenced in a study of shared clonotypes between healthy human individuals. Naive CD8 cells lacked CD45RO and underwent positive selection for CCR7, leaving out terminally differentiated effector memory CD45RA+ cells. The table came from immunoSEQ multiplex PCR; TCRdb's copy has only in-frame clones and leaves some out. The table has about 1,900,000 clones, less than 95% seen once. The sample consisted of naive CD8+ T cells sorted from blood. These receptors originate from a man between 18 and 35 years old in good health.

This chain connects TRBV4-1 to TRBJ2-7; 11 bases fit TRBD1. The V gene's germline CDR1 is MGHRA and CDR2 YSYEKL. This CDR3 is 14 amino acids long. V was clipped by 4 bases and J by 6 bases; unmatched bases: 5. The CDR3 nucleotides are TGCGCCAGCAGCCTACGGGACAGGGGGTTCGAGCAGTACTTC. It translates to CASSLRDRGFEQYF.

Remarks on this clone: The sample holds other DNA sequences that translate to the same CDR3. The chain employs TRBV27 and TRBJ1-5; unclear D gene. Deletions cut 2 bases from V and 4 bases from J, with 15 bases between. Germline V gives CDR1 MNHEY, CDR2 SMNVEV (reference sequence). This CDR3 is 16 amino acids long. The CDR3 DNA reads TGTGCCAGCAGTTTAAGCGGGGTGGCGGGGAATCAGCCCCAGCATTTT. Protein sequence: CASSLSGVAGNQPQHF.

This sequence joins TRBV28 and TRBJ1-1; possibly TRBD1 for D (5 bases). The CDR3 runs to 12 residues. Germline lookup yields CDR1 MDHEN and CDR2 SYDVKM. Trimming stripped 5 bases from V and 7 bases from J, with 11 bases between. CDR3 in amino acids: CASSPWDGEAFF. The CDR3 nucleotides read TGTGCCAGCAGTCCCTGGGACGGTGAAGCTTTCTTT.

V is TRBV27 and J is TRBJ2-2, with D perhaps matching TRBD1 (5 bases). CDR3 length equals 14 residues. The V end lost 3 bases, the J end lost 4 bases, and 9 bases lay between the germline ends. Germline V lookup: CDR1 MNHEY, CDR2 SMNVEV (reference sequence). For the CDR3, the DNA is TGTGCCAGCAGTTTGGGGCTGACCACCGGGGAGCTGTTTTTT. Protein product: CASSLGLTTGELFF.

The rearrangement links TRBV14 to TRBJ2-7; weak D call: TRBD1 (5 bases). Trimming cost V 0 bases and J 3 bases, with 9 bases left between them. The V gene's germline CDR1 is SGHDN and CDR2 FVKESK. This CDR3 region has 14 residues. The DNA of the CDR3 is TGTGCCAGCAGCCAAGAAAGTCAGGGCTACGAGCAGTACTTC. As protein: CASSQESQGYEQYF.

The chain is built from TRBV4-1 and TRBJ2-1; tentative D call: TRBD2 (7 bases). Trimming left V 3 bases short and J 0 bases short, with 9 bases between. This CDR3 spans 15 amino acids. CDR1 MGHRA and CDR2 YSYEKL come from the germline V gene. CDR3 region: CASSHGGLSYNEQFF. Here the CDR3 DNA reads TGCGCCAGCAGCCACGGGGGGCTCTCCTACAATGAGCAGTTCTTC.

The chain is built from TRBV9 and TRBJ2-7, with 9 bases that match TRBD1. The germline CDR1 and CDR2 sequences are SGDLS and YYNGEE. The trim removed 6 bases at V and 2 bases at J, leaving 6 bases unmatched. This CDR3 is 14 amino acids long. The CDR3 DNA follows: TGTGCCAGCAACGAGGGACAGGGTACCTACGAGCAGTACTTC. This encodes CASNEGQGTYEQYF.

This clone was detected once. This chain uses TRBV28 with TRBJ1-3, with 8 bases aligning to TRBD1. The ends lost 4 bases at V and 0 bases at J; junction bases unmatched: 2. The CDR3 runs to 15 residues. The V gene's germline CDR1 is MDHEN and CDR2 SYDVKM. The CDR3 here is CASSWTGSSGNTIYF. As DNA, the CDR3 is TGTGCCAGCAGTTGGACAGGGAGCTCTGGAAACACCATATATTTT.

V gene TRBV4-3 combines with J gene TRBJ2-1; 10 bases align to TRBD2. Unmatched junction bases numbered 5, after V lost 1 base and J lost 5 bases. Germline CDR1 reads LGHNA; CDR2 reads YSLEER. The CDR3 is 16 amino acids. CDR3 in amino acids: CASSQGLAGVNNEQFF. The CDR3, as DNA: TGCGCCAGCAGCCAAGGTCTAGCGGGAGTAAACAATGAGCAGTTCTTC.

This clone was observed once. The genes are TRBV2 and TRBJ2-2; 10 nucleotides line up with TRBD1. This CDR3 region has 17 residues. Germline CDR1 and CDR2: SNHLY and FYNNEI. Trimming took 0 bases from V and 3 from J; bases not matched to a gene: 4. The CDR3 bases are TGTGCCAGCAGTGAAGCGAGCGGACAGGGGGACACCGGGGAGCTGTTTTTT. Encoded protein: CASSEASGQGDTGELFF.

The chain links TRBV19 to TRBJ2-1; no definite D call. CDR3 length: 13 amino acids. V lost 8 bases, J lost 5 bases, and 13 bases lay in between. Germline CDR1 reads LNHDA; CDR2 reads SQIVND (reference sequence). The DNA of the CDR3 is TGTGCCAGTTCACACCCTAAAAACAATGAGCAGTTCTTC. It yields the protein CASSHPKNNEQFF.

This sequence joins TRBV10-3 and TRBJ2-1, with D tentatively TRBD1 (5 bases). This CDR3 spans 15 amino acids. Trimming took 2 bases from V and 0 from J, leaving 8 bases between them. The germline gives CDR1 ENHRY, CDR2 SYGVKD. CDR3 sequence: CAISETGNSYNEQFF. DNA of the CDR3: TGTGCCATCAGTGAGACAGGCAACTCCTACAATGAGCAGTTCTTC.

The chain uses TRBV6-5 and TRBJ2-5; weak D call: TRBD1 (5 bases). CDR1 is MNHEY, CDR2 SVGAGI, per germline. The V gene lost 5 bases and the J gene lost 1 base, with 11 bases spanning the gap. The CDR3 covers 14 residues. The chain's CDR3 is CASSPLTGQETQYF. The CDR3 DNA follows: TGTGCCAGCAGTCCCCTCACAGGCCAAGAGACCCAGTACTTC.

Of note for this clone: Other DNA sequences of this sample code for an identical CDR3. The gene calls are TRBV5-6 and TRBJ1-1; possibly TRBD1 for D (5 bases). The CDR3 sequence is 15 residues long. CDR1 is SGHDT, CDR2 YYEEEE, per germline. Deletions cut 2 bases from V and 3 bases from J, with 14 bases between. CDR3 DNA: TGTGCCAGCAGCTTACTATCCGGGGCCTACACTGAAGCTTTCTTT. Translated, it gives CASSLLSGAYTEAFF.

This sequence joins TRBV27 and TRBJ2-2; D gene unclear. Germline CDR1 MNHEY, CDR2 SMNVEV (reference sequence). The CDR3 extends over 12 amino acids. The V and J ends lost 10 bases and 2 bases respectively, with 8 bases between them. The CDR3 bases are TGTGCCACCGGGTCTAACACCGGGGAGCTGTTTTTT. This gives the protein CATGSNTGELFF.

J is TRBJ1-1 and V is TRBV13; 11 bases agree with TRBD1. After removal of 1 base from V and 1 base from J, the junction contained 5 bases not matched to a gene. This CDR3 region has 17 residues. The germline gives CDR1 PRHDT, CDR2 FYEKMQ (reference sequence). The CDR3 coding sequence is TGTGCCAGCAGCTTAGTCGGGACAGGGGGTTGGAACACTGAAGCTTTCTTT. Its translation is CASSLVGTGGWNTEAFF.

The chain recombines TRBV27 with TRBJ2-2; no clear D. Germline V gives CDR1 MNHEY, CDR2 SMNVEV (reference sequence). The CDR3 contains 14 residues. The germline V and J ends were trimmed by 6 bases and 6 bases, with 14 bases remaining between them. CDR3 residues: CASSPNPSAGELFF. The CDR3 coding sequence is TGTGCCAGCAGCCCCAACCCGAGTGCCGGGGAGCTGTTTTTT.

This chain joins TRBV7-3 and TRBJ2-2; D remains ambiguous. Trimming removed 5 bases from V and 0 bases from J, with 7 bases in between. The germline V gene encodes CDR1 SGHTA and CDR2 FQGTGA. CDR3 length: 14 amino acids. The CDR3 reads CASSPWSNTGELFF. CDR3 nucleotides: TGTGCCAGCAGCCCCTGGTCGAACACCGGGGAGCTGTTTTTT.

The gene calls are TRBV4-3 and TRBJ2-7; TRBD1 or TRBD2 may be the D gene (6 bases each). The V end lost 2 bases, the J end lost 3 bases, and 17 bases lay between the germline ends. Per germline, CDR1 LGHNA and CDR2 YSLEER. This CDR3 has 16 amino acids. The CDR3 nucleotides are TGCGCCAGCAGCCAACTACAGGGAACGGGAGTCTACGAGCAGTACTTC. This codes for CASSQLQGTGVYEQYF.

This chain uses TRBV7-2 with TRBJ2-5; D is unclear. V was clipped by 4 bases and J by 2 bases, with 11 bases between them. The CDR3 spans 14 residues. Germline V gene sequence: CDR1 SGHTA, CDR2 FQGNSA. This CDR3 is CASSSITTQETQYF. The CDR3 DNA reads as TGTGCCAGCAGCTCCATTACTACGCAAGAGACCCAGTACTTC.

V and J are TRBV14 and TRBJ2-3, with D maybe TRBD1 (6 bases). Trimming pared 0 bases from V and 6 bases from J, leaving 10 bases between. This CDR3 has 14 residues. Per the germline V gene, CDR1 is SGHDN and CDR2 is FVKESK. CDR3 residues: CASSQDSRGDTQYF. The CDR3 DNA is TGTGCCAGCAGCCAAGATAGTAGGGGGGATACGCAGTATTTT.

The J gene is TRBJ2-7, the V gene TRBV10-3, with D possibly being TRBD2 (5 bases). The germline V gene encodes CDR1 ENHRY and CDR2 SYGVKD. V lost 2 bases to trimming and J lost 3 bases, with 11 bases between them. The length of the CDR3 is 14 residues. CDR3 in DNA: TGTGCCATCAGTGAGCCCCGGACTGACTACGAGCAGTACTTC. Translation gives CAISEPRTDYEQYF.

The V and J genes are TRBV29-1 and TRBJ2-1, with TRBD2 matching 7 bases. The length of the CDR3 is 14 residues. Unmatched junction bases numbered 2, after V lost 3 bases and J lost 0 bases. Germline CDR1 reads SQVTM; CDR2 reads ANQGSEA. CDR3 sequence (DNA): TGCAGCGTTGAGCGGACTAGCTCCTACAATGAGCAGTTCTTC. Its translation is CSVERTSSYNEQFF.

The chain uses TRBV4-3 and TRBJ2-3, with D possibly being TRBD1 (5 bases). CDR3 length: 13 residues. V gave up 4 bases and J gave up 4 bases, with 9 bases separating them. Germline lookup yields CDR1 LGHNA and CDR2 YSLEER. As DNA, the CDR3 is TGCGCCAGCAGCCGGGTACAGGCAGATACGCAGTATTTT. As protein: CASSRVQADTQYF.

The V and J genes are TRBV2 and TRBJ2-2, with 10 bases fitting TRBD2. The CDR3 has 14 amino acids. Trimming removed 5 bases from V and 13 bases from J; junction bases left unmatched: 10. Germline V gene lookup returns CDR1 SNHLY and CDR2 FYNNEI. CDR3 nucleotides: TGTGCCAGCAGTTCAAGCGGGGGGGCCCCGGGGCTGTTTTTT. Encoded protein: CASSSSGGAPGLFF.

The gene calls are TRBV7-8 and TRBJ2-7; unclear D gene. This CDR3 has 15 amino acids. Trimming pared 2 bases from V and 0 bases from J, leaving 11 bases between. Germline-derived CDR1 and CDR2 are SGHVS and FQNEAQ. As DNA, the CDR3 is TGTGCCAGCAGCTTATATGGACGGGCCTCCTACGAGCAGTACTTC. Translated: CASSLYGRASYEQYF. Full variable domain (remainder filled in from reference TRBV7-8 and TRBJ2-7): GAGVSQSPRYKVAKRGQDVALRCDPISGHVSLFWYQQALGQGPEFLTYFQNEAQLDKSGLPSDRFFAERPEGSVSTLKIQRTQQEDSAVYLCASSLYGRASYEQYFGPGTRLTVT.

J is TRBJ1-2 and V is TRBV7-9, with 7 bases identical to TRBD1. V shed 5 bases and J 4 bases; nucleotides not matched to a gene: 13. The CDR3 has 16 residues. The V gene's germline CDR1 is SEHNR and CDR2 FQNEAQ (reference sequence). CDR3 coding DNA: TGTGCCAGCAGCCGCTTAGAAGGACAGGATGTCTATGGCTACACCTTC. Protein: CASSRLEGQDVYGYTF.

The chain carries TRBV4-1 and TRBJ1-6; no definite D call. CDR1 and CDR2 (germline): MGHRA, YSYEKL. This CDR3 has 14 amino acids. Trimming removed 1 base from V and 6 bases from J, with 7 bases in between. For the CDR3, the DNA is TGCGCCAGCAGCCAAGGGTATCTTAATTCACCCCTCCACTTT. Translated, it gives CASSQGYLNSPLHF.

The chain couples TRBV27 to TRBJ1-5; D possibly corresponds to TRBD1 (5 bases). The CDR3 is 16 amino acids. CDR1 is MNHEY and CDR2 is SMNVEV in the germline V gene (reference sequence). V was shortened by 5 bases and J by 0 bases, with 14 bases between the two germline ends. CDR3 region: CASSANPGPSNQPQHF. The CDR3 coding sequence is TGTGCCAGCAGTGCAAACCCGGGACCTAGCAATCAGCCCCAGCATTTT.

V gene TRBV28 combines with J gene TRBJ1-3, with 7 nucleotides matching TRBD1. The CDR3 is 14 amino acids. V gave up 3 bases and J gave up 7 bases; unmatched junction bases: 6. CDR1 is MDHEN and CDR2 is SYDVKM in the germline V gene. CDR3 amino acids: CASSFEGARNTIYF. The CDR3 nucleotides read TGTGCCAGCAGTTTCGAGGGGGCTAGGAACACCATATATTTT.

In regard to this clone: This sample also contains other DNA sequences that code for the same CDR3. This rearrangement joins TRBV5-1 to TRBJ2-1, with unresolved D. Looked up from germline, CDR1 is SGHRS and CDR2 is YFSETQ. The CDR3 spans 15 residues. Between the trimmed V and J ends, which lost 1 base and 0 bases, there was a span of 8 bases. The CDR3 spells CASSLSSSSYNEQFF. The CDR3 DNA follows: TGCGCCAGCAGCTTGTCCTCGAGCTCCTACAATGAGCAGTTCTTC. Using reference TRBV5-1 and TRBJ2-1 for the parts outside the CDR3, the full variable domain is KAGVTQTPRYLIKTRGQQVTLSCSPISGHRSVSWYQQTPGQGLQFLFEYFSETQRNKGNFPGRFSGRQFSNSRSEMNVSTLELGDSALYLCASSLSSSSYNEQFFGPGTRLTVL.

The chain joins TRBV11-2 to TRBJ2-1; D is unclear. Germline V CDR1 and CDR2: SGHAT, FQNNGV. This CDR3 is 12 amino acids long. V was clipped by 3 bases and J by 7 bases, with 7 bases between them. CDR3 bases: TGTGCCAGCAGCTTCGATGAGAATGAGCAGTTCTTC. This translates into CASSFDENEQFF. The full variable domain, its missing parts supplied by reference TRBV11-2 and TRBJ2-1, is EAGVAQSPRYKIIEKRQSVAFWCNPISGHATLYWYQQILGQGPKLLIQFQNNGVVDDSQLPKDRFSAERLKGVDSTLKIQPAKLEDSAVYLCASSFDENEQFFGPGTRLTVL.